These 12 T cell receptor beta chains were all obtained from the same sample, sequenced in a study of T-cell memory formation after mild COVID-19. A single record per CDR3 protein comes from TCRdb applying MiXCR to the 5' RACE reads. The sample has 470,000 or so distinct CDR3 sequences, approximately 25% seen once; the top ten hold under 15%. The sequenced sample was PBMCs or a T cell subset sorted from them (not recorded which). Every receptor here comes from an adult woman who had mild COVID-19 (a few samples of this study predate the infection). Cell type and time point are not known.

The gene calls are TRBV14 and TRBJ2-7; D unclear. V lost 0 bases and J 7 bases, leaving 16 bases between the germline ends. This CDR3 has 15 amino acids. Germline V gives CDR1 SGHDN, CDR2 FVKESK. CDR3 nucleotide sequence: TGTGCCAGCAGCCAAGAAGTTAGCCCCGTGTCTGAGCAGTACTTC. Translated, it gives CASSQEVSPVSEQYF. The whole variable domain, remainder taken from reference TRBV14 and TRBJ2-7, is EAGVTQFPSHSVIEKGQTVTLRCDPISGHDNLYWYRRVMGKEIKFLLHFVKESKQDESGMPNNRFLAERTGGTYSTLKVQPAELEDSGVYFCASSQEVSPVSEQYFGPGTRLTVT.

V and J are TRBV18 and TRBJ2-3; D may be TRBD1 or TRBD2 (6 bases each). Germline V gene sequence: CDR1 KGHSH, CDR2 LQKENI. Trimming stripped 3 bases from V and 0 bases from J, with 13 bases between. The CDR3 has 16 residues. The CDR3: CASSPRQGTSTDTQYF. For the CDR3, the DNA is TGTGCCAGCTCACCCCGCCAGGGGACTAGCACAGATACGCAGTATTTT.

This clonotype has a handful of counts. The chain recombines TRBV18 with TRBJ2-7; the D gene is possibly TRBD1 (6 bases). The CDR3 is 15 residues long. CDR1 and CDR2 from the germline V gene are KGHSH and LQKENI. With 5 bases removed from V and 0 bases from J, the gap between germline ends came to 14 bases. For the CDR3, the DNA is TGTGCCAGCTCAACCGGGACAACCGACTCCTACGAGCAGTACTTC. It codes for CASSTGTTDSYEQYF.

The chain carries TRBV25-1 and TRBJ2-7; 7 bases match TRBD2. CDR1 and CDR2 from the germline V gene are MGHDK and SYGVNS. With V trimmed by 10 bases and J by 2 bases, 17 bases remained unmatched. CDR3 size: 16 residues. The CDR3 spells CATQGAGEVGTYEQYF. CDR3 coding DNA: TGTGCCACCCAAGGGGCGGGAGAAGTGGGGACCTACGAGCAGTACTTC.

This clonotype was seen only a few times. This chain links TRBV5-6 with TRBJ2-6, with 7 bases that match TRBD2. In germline, CDR1 is SGHDT, CDR2 YYEEEE. V shed 3 bases, J shed 1 base, and the junction held 4 bases outside the gene matches. The CDR3 has 16 residues. This chain's CDR3 is CASSWGRVSGANVLTF. DNA for the CDR3: TGTGCCAGCAGCTGGGGGAGGGTATCTGGGGCCAACGTCCTGACTTTC. Variable domain in full (rest from reference TRBV5-6 and TRBJ2-6): DAGVTQSPTHLIKTRGQQVTLRCSPKSGHDTVSWYQQALGQGPQFIFQYYEEEERQRGNFPDRFSGHQFPNYSSELNVNALLLGDSALYLCASSWGRVSGANVLTFGAGSRLTVL.

This clonotype showed up many times. A junction end diverges from the germline sequence, so it may reflect a read error. V is TRBV7-9 and J is TRBJ2-7; D gene uncertain. This CDR3 is 14 amino acids long. Germline CDR1 reads SEHNR; CDR2 reads FQNEAQ (reference sequence). The CDR3 DNA reads as TGCGCCAGCAGCTTGGTGGGAAGCACCTACGAGCAGTACTTC. Its translation is CASSLVGSTYEQYF.

CDR3 sequence: CAISPPSGRSEQFF. The CDR3 nucleotides are TGTGCCATCAGTCCGCCTAGCGGGAGGAGTGAGCAGTTCTTC. The chain couples TRBV10-3 to TRBJ2-1; 11 bases fit TRBD2. The CDR3 contains 14 residues. Losses at the gene ends were 5 bases for V and 9 bases for J; bases not matched to a gene: 6. Germline CDR1 ENHRY, CDR2 SYGVKD.

The genes are TRBV7-2 and TRBJ2-2; no definite D call. The CDR3 is 16 amino acids. Trimming cost V 1 base and J 0 bases, with 9 bases left between them. The germline CDR1 and CDR2 sequences are SGHTA and FQGNSA. CDR3 protein: CASSLGAASNTGELFF. The CDR3 DNA reads as TGTGCCAGCAGCTTAGGTGCAGCCTCGAACACCGGGGAGCTGTTTTTT.

The rearrangement joins TRBV6-5 to TRBJ2-7, with 7 bases lining up with TRBD1. J was trimmed by 5 bases and V by 6 bases; bases with no gene match: 13. This CDR3 region has 15 residues. CDR1 and CDR2 from the germline V gene are MNHEY and SVGAGI. The CDR3 nucleotides read TGTGCCAGCAGCCCTCCGATGAACAGGGGTCACGAGCAGTACTTC. This codes for CASSPPMNRGHEQYF.

This clonotype turned up a few times. The rearrangement joins TRBV24-1 to TRBJ2-2, with D unresolved. The germline gives CDR1 KGHDR, CDR2 SFDVKD. The CDR3 extends over 14 amino acids. Trimming removed 6 bases at V and 0 bases at J, with 7 bases between. The CDR3 DNA reads as TGTGCCACCAGTCCACACGCGAACACCGGGGAGCTGTTTTTT. Protein sequence: CATSPHANTGELFF.

The V and J genes are TRBV15 and TRBJ2-5; the match to TRBD2 covers 7 bases. The ends lost 4 bases at V and 5 bases at J; junction bases unmatched: 13. CDR1 and CDR2 (germline): LNHNV, YYDKDF (reference sequence). This CDR3 is 16 amino acids long. CDR3 sequence (DNA): TGTGCCACCAGCACCCTAGCGGCGGGAGCTTGGGAGACCCAGTACTTC. This gives the protein CATSTLAAGAWETQYF. Complete variable domain (other parts from reference TRBV15 and TRBJ2-5): DAMVIQNPRYQVTQFGKPVTLSCSQTLNHNVMYWYQQKSSQAPKLLFHYYDKDFNNEADTPDNFQSRRPNTSFCFLDIRSPGLGDTAMYLCATSTLAAGAWETQYFGPGTRLLVL.

The genes are TRBV20-1 and TRBJ2-7; 10 bases match TRBD1. The CDR3 runs to 16 residues. Germline V lookup: CDR1 DFQATT, CDR2 SNEGSKA (reference sequence). V shed 1 base, J shed 0 bases, and the junction held 6 bases outside the gene matches. The CDR3 protein is CSARGQGAFSSYEQYF. In DNA form, the CDR3 reads TGCAGTGCTAGAGGACAGGGGGCCTTTAGCTCCTACGAGCAGTACTTC.